This T cell receptor beta chain originates from a study of blood T cell repertoires in COVID-19 (TCRdb year 2020). With respect to the entire study: Collaborator samples came from the United States, Italy and Spain and covered acute and convalescent phases of COVID-19. The prospective study material was composed of cDNA or gDNA derived from T cells, B-cell-depleted T cells, or PBMCs. Subjects who had been exposed to COVID-19, were actively infected with it, or had recovered from it provided the deeply sampled blood TCRbeta repertoires that made up the dataset. The repertoires were released in a freely available public database meant as a resource for research on the immune response to SARS-CoV-2. Samples were obtained from the ongoing ImmuneRACE study (first 160 participants) and from 1,254 subjects provided by 6 global collaborators. A de-identified subject ID, COVID-19 status, age in years and sex were almost always included in the sample metadata. HLA class I and class II types, where available, came from metadata supplied by the sample provider rather than from assay-based typing.

On the study overall, not on this receptor specifically: The quantity of clinical and demographic metadata differed by source and by participant and was supplied without curation.

At one collaborating source in Seattle, patients were enrolled during active infection and were followed longitudinally through the course of disease. Whole blood was collected in K2EDTA tubes by collaborating institutions according to the institutions' own protocols. For TCRbeta analysis, collaborators shipped samples as frozen whole blood, isolated PBMCs, or DNA extracted from either of those sample types. CDR1 and CDR2 (MDHEN, SYDVKM) derive from the germline V gene. CDR3 length: 15 amino acids, cysteine to phenylalanine. Left in the record is the CDR3 DNA by itself, 45 bases read in frame from the first base. V lost 3 bases and J lost 0 bases; the stretch between them is 9 bases long. In the case of this clone: Its antigen specificity is not known. One base away there is no much larger clone; base qualities are not given.

The immunoSEQ Assay, a bias-controlled multiplex PCR, was used to amplify TCRbeta CDR3 regions from genomic DNA. The authors' analysis ran thus. Within the assay, amplification of reference gene primers was used to estimate how many nucleated cells each sample contained. To quantify the absolute abundance of each unique TCRbeta CDR3 rearrangement, sequence reads were collapsed and filtered. Productive Simpson clonality was computed per sample as the square root of Simpson's diversity index over productive rearrangements. TCRdb's version of the immuneACCESS table is confined to in-frame rearrangements and falls short of the full clone set. An unresolved V gene accounts for under half of the shortfall where checked; the remainder is of unknown origin. Clonal size and the V and J genes are those of that table, whereas D and trimming came from the DNA. The table for this sample lists some 180,000 clones; just under 85% of them were counted only once. The top ten clones comprise about 8.8% of the sample.

Sequencing was done on a sample of peripheral blood. The sequence links TRBV28 to TRBJ1-3; the D gene remains uncertain. The receptor's source is a woman aged 80 or over with COVID-19, enrolled during active disease. The CDR3 corresponds to CASSFRIISGNTIYF. The sequenced DNA: TGTGCCAGCAGTTTCAGAATAATCTCTGGAAACACCATATATTTT.